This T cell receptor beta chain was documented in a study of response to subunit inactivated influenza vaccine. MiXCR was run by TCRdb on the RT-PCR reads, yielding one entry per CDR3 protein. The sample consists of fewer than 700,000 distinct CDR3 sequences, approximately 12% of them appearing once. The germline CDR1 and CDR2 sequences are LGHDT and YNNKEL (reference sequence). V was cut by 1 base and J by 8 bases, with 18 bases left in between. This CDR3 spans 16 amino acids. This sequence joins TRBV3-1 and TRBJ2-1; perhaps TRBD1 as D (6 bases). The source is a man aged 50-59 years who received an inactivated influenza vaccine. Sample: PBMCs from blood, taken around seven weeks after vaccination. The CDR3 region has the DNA TGTGCCAGCAGCCAAGGGTACAGCGGCCCAGGGGATGAGCAGTTCTTC. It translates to CASSQGYSGPGDEQFF.